This T cell receptor beta chain is drawn from a study of T cell repertoires in cytomegalovirus infection. Whole-study results and caveats: HLA-C-restricted CMV clonotypes gave the most frequent clonotype in two of eight donors.

With regard to this clonotype: Its antigen is undetermined.

TCRdb used MiXCR to reprocess the reads, holding one entry per CDR3 protein. The sample carries about 220,000 distinct CDR3 sequences, around 35% recorded once. V was cut by 3 bases and J by 8 bases, with 16 bases left in between. This CDR3 has 14 residues. Looked up from germline, CDR1 is LGHNA and CDR2 is YNFKEQ. The V call is TRBV4-2, the J call TRBJ1-2, with a weak D call TRBD1 (5 bases). This sequence originates from a human donor in good health (CMV status not recorded). Some clones in this sample may be carry-over from other donors' samples. This sample comprised CD8+ T cells from cultured PBMCs, obtained from culture after CMV antigen stimulation. The CDR3 DNA reads as TGTGCCAGCAGCCACTCAGGGATATCGGACGGCTACACCTTC. Its protein is CASSHSGISDGYTF.